These 19 T cell receptor beta chains were all obtained from the same sample, sequenced in a study of beta chain features in type 1 diabetes. Every bit of the isolated RNA underwent reverse transcription, so sequencing read expressed TCRB transcripts. The repertoire was sequenced with immunoSEQ multiplex PCR; TCRdb's copy has only in-frame clones and lacks some. The data show a few hundred thousand clones, 27% seen once. Sequencing was done on a sample of central memory CD4+ T cells from blood. The receptors come from a man younger than 45 in good health.

This clone was found many times. This chain uses TRBV28 with TRBJ2-1; a weak D match, TRBD2 (5 bases). The germline gives CDR1 MDHEN, CDR2 SYDVKM. This CDR3 comprises 14 residues. Trimming took 2 bases from V and 4 from J, leaving 9 bases between them. For the CDR3, the DNA is TGTGCCAGCAGTTTAGGAGACTATTACAATGAGCAGTTCTTC. Encoded protein: CASSLGDYYNEQFF.

The CDR3 here is CASSPKAGATDTQYF. The CDR3 nucleotides read TGCGCCAGCAGCCCTAAAGCGGGAGCCACAGATACGCAGTATTTT. This sequence joins TRBV4-3 and TRBJ2-3; 8 nucleotides agree with TRBD2. This CDR3 has 15 amino acids. V gave up 4 bases and J gave up 2 bases; unmatched junction bases: 5. The germline gives CDR1 LGHNA, CDR2 YSLEER.

The rearrangement joins TRBV25-1 to TRBJ1-6; 7 positions agree with TRBD1. Germline CDR1 is MGHDK and CDR2 is SYGVNS. J gave up 0 bases and V 5 bases, and 4 bases lay outside the gene matches. The length of the CDR3 is 16 residues. CDR3 in DNA: TGTGCCAGCAGTAGCCGGACAGGCTCCTATAATTCACCCCTCCACTTT. The encoded protein is CASSSRTGSYNSPLHF.

This clone was seen more than once but under ten times. The V and J genes are TRBV5-1 and TRBJ2-5; 14 nucleotides agree with TRBD2. Germline V gives CDR1 SGHRS, CDR2 YFSETQ. V shed 7 bases and J 5 bases; nucleotides not matched to a gene: 13. CDR3 length equals 17 residues. The CDR3 here is CASVHGTSGGSGETQYF. CDR3 DNA: TGCGCCAGCGTTCACGGGACTAGCGGGGGCTCCGGCGAGACCCAGTACTTC.

There are a few counts of this clone. The chain recombines TRBV7-9 with TRBJ2-5, with D uncertain. This CDR3 has 14 amino acids. V lost 2 bases, J lost 3 bases, and 10 bases lay in between. Per the germline V gene, CDR1 is SEHNR and CDR2 is FQNEAQ (reference sequence). CDR3 protein: CASSLLQDKETQYF. CDR3 nucleotides: TGTGCCAGCAGCTTACTCCAAGATAAAGAGACCCAGTACTTC.

For this clone: The identical CDR3 is also encoded by other nucleotide sequences in the sample. This chain links TRBV7-2 with TRBJ2-5; no firm D call. Per germline, CDR1 SGHTA and CDR2 FQGNSA. V lost 5 bases and J lost 3, with 4 bases in between. This CDR3 is built from 11 residues. The CDR3 loop reads CASSPKETQYF. Here the CDR3 DNA reads TGTGCCAGCAGCCCCAAAGAGACCCAGTACTTC.

The chain joins TRBV19 to TRBJ2-7; D possibly corresponds to TRBD2 (5 bases). The CDR3 has 13 residues. The germline V gene has CDR1 LNHDA and CDR2 SQIVND (reference sequence). The V end lost 5 bases, the J end lost 7 bases, and 15 bases lay between the germline ends. The CDR3 coding sequence is TGTGCCAGTAGTGCTCGGGCAACGGGGGAGCAGTACTTC. It is translated as CASSARATGEQYF.

This clone was detected ten times or more. CDR3 in DNA: TGCGCCAGCAGTCGTCACTTTGGGACTAGAGAAAACACCGGGGAGCTGTTTTTT. Translated, it gives CASSRHFGTRENTGELFF. The V call is TRBV23-1, the J call TRBJ2-2; TRBD2 matches at 8 bases. TRBV23-1 is annotated as an ORF whose role is uncertain. V lost 4 bases to trimming and J lost 2 bases; unmatched junction nucleotides: 12. There are 18 residues in the CDR3.

The chain uses TRBV5-1 and TRBJ1-1; perhaps TRBD1 as D (6 bases). This CDR3 spans 15 amino acids. V lost 0 bases and J lost 2, with 11 bases in between. The germline V gene has CDR1 SGHRS and CDR2 YFSETQ. The CDR3 nucleotides read TGCGCCAGCAGCTTGGCCGGACAGCTTAACACTGAAGCTTTCTTT. This translates into CASSLAGQLNTEAFF. Drawing the rest from reference TRBV5-1 and TRBJ1-1, the complete variable domain is KAGVTQTPRYLIKTRGQQVTLSCSPISGHRSVSWYQQTPGQGLQFLFEYFSETQRNKGNFPGRFSGRQFSNSRSEMNVSTLELGDSALYLCASSLAGQLNTEAFFGQGTRLTVV.

This clone has a handful of counts. This chain uses TRBV7-2 with TRBJ2-1; the D gene is possibly TRBD2 (5 bases). The CDR3 loop spans 12 amino acids. V gave up 5 bases and J gave up 6 bases, with 8 bases separating them. Germline-derived CDR1 and CDR2 are SGHTA and FQGNSA. The DNA for the CDR3 is TGTGCCAGCAGCCCACTAGGCAATGAGCAGTTCTTC. It encodes CASSPLGNEQFF.

The chain carries TRBV11-1 and TRBJ2-6, with a tentative D call TRBD2 (6 bases). There are 16 residues in the CDR3. Trimming removed 6 bases from V and 2 bases from J, with 14 bases in between. Germline CDR1 reads SGHAT; CDR2 reads FQDESV (reference sequence). This CDR3 is CASRSNRETGANVLTF. The CDR3, as DNA: TGTGCCAGCAGATCGAATCGGGAGACTGGGGCCAACGTCCTGACTTTC.

This clone was counted a few times. The gene calls are TRBV6-5 and TRBJ1-2, with D possibly being TRBD1 (6 bases). Germline V CDR1 and CDR2: MNHEY, SVGAGI. The CDR3 contains 14 residues. Trimming took off 5 bases at V and 4 bases at J, with 14 bases between the two ends. The CDR3 region is CASSNREVGYGYTF. In DNA form, the CDR3 reads TGTGCCAGCAGTAACAGGGAAGTGGGCTATGGCTACACCTTC.

Concerning this clone: The same CDR3 also results from other DNA sequences found in this sample. This chain uses TRBV5-6 with TRBJ2-7; D perhaps matches TRBD1 (5 bases). Germline V gives CDR1 SGHDT, CDR2 YYEEEE. V dropped 1 base and J dropped 0 bases, with 8 bases sitting between them. CDR3 size: 14 residues. The CDR3 region is CASSLLGPSYEQYF. The CDR3 coding sequence is TGTGCCAGCAGCTTGCTGGGGCCCTCCTACGAGCAGTACTTC.

V and J are TRBV7-8 and TRBJ2-2; no clear D. The germline V gene encodes CDR1 SGHVS and CDR2 FQNEAQ. V lost 5 bases to trimming and J lost 7 bases, with 8 bases between them. The CDR3 runs to 12 residues. The CDR3 is CASSPANGELFF. The CDR3 DNA reads TGTGCCAGCAGCCCGGCTAACGGGGAGCTGTTTTTT. The full variable domain, rest sourced from reference TRBV7-8 and TRBJ2-2, is GAGVSQSPRYKVAKRGQDVALRCDPISGHVSLFWYQQALGQGPEFLTYFQNEAQLDKSGLPSDRFFAERPEGSVSTLKIQRTQQEDSAVYLCASSPANGELFFGEGSRLTVL.

In its sample, this clone was seen a few times. V is TRBV18 and J is TRBJ1-2; D uncertain. Between the trimmed V and J ends, which lost 0 bases and 8 bases, there was a span of 13 bases. Germline values: CDR1 KGHSH, CDR2 LQKENI. This CDR3 region has 14 residues. In DNA form, the CDR3 reads TGTGCCAGCTCACCACCGTACAGACAATTGGGCTACACCTTC. This sequence encodes CASSPPYRQLGYTF.

This clone showed up many times. The chain links TRBV6-5 to TRBJ2-7; D is undetermined. Trimming removed 6 bases from V and 4 bases from J, with 13 bases in between. The CDR3 loop spans 13 amino acids. CDR1 MNHEY and CDR2 SVGAGI come from the germline V gene. CDR3 region: CASRPGVRYEQYF. CDR3 in DNA: TGTGCCAGCAGGCCCGGAGTGCGGTACGAGCAGTACTTC.

V and J are TRBV4-1 and TRBJ1-6; 8 nucleotides agree with TRBD1. Per the germline V gene, CDR1 is MGHRA and CDR2 is YSYEKL. With V trimmed by 0 bases and J by 6 bases, 1 base remained unmatched. CDR3 size: 15 residues. The CDR3 sequence: CASSQETGVNSPLHF. The CDR3 DNA follows: TGCGCCAGCAGCCAAGAGACAGGGGTTAATTCACCCCTCCACTTT.

This clone has ten or more counts. The gene calls are TRBV30 and TRBJ1-2, with D possibly being TRBD1 (6 bases). V lost 2 bases and J lost 8, with 15 bases in between. The length of the CDR3 is 13 residues. Germline CDR1 GTSNPN, CDR2 SVGIG (reference sequence). CDR3: CAWSRDRPRGYTF. The CDR3 nucleotides read TGTGCCTGGAGTCGAGACAGGCCCCGGGGCTACACCTTC.

This clone was counted between two and nine times. The rearrangement joins TRBV27 to TRBJ1-6; weak D call: TRBD1 (6 bases). V lost 4 bases and J lost 6, with 13 bases in between. The CDR3 sequence is 15 residues long. From germline, CDR1 is MNHEY and CDR2 SMNVEV (reference sequence). The CDR3 coding sequence is TGTGCCAGCAGTTCGCAGGGGTTACCTAATTCACCCCTCCACTTT. Residues: CASSSQGLPNSPLHF.